These 21 T cell receptor beta chains originate from one sample sequenced in a study of radiotherapy plus CTLA-4 blockade in lung cancer. Assay used: immunoSEQ multiplex PCR; TCRdb lists only in-frame clones, some missing. The table lists 30,000 to 45,000 clones, over 70% of them singletons. This specimen was peripheral blood, taken from a patient treated with radiotherapy plus ipilimumab. All receptors derive from a human donor with non-small cell lung cancer who had stable disease on radiotherapy plus ipilimumab.

This clone was seen a handful of times. The rearrangement links TRBV5-4 to TRBJ1-1; possible D gene TRBD1, 5 bases. Trimming took 4 bases from V and 1 from J, leaving 14 bases between them. Looked up from germline, CDR1 is SGHNT and CDR2 is YYREEE (reference sequence). The CDR3 has 15 amino acids. The CDR3 sequence is CASSHSWGPNTEAFF. DNA for the CDR3: TGTGCCAGCAGCCATTCCTGGGGCCCGAACACTGAAGCTTTCTTT.

The V and J genes are TRBV11-2 and TRBJ2-5; 12 positions agree with TRBD2. The V segment lost 1 base and the J segment 4 bases; nucleotides outside the gene matches: 10. This CDR3 region has 18 residues. Germline CDR1 is SGHAT and CDR2 is FQNNGV. The CDR3 sequence: CASSLGFSGTSGLETQYF. In DNA, the CDR3 is TGTGCCAGCAGCTTAGGCTTCTCCGGGACTAGCGGGTTAGAGACCCAGTACTTC. Full variable domain (missing parts from reference TRBV11-2 and TRBJ2-5): EAGVAQSPRYKIIEKRQSVAFWCNPISGHATLYWYQQILGQGPKLLIQFQNNGVVDDSQLPKDRFSAERLKGVDSTLKIQPAKLEDSAVYLCASSLGFSGTSGLETQYFGPGTRLLVL.

The genes are TRBV4-1 and TRBJ2-1; D not certain. CDR1 is MGHRA and CDR2 is YSYEKL in the germline V gene. The CDR3 is 15 amino acids. Trimming took 0 bases from V and 10 from J, leaving 16 bases between them. The CDR3 loop is CASSQDAGPYREQFF. The CDR3 coding sequence is TGCGCCAGCAGCCAAGATGCTGGACCCTACCGAGAGCAGTTCTTC.

This chain's CDR3 is CASSLVGADQETQYF. The CDR3 DNA is TGTGCCAGCAGCTTGGTAGGGGCAGACCAAGAGACCCAGTACTTC. The chain joins TRBV5-8 to TRBJ2-5, with D possibly TRBD1 on 5 matching bases. V lost 0 bases and J lost 0, with 9 bases in between. Germline lookup yields CDR1 SGHTS and CDR2 YDEGEE. This CDR3 spans 15 amino acids.

Notes on this clone: The same CDR3 arises from other DNA sequences in this sample as well. The rearrangement joins TRBV5-1 to TRBJ1-6; 8 positions match TRBD1. The junction had 4 bases not matched to a gene; V was cut back by 0 bases and J by 8 bases. Germline V gene sequence: CDR1 SGHRS, CDR2 YFSETQ. The CDR3 is made up of 15 amino acids. Here the CDR3 DNA reads TGCGCCAGCAGCTTGGTTGGACAGGGCGATTCACCCCTCCACTTT. As protein: CASSLVGQGDSPLHF.

The table lists this clone with a few counts. The chain uses TRBV7-9 and TRBJ2-3; 8 nucleotides line up with TRBD1. This CDR3 spans 15 amino acids. CDR1 and CDR2 from the germline V gene are SEHNR and FQNEAQ (reference sequence). V trimming: 6 bases; J trimming: 0 bases; junction bases outside the gene matches: 5. The DNA of the CDR3 is TGTGCCAGCAGGGGCCAGGGGGCTAGCACAGATACGCAGTATTTT. This translates into CASRGQGASTDTQYF.

V and J are TRBV6-5 and TRBJ2-7; D might be TRBD1 or TRBD2, each matching 5 bases. CDR1 and CDR2 from the germline V gene are MNHEY and SVGAGI. The V end was cut by 6 bases, the J end by 6 bases, with 12 bases between. The CDR3 spans 12 residues. DNA for the CDR3: TGTGCCAGCAGGGGGGTACGAGGCGAGCAGTACTTC. This translates into CASRGVRGEQYF.

The chain employs TRBV28 and TRBJ1-1; D is possibly TRBD1 (5 bases). The CDR3 runs 11 residues. The germline V gene encodes CDR1 MDHEN and CDR2 SYDVKM. Trimming left V 6 bases short and J 10 bases short, with 12 bases between. The CDR3 here is CASSSRQIAFF. The CDR3 DNA follows: TGTGCCAGCAGCTCAAGACAGATAGCTTTCTTT.

The chain has TRBV5-6 and TRBJ2-2, with a weak D call TRBD1 (6 bases). The CDR3 is made up of 17 amino acids. CDR1 is SGHDT and CDR2 is YYEEEE in the germline V gene. The germline V and J ends were trimmed by 0 bases and 3 bases, with 15 bases remaining between them. The CDR3 DNA reads as TGTGCCAGCAGCTTGGTCCTGGGGGCCCGCGACACCGGGGAGCTGTTTTTT. Residues: CASSLVLGARDTGELFF.

The rearrangement links TRBV2 to TRBJ1-5, with unresolved D. V lost 6 bases, J lost 0 bases, and 9 bases lay in between. This CDR3 region has 14 residues. Germline CDR1 is SNHLY and CDR2 is FYNNEI. CDR3 sequence reads: CASRAANSNQPQHF. Written as DNA, the CDR3 is TGTGCCAGCAGGGCGGCTAATAGCAATCAGCCCCAGCATTTT.

The CDR3 here is CATSRDPREFLGYTF. CDR3 sequence (DNA): TGTGCCACCAGCAGAGACCCTCGAGAGTTCCTGGGCTACACCTTC. This chain connects TRBV15 to TRBJ1-2, with D unresolved. Trimming pared 0 bases from V and 8 bases from J, leaving 16 bases between. The CDR3 contains 15 residues. The germline V gene encodes CDR1 LNHNV and CDR2 YYDKDF (reference sequence).

This chain uses TRBV19 with TRBJ2-6; D not certain. V was shortened by 3 bases and J by 4 bases, with 13 bases between the two germline ends. Looked up from germline, CDR1 is LNHDA and CDR2 is SQIVND (reference sequence). The CDR3 loop spans 16 amino acids. Here the CDR3 reads CASSIRRGLGANVLTF. In DNA, the CDR3 is TGTGCCAGTAGTATCAGACGCGGCCTCGGGGCCAACGTCCTGACTTTC.

The chain joins TRBV5-1 to TRBJ1-2, with D perhaps matching TRBD1 (6 bases). CDR1 is SGHRS and CDR2 is YFSETQ in the germline V gene. The CDR3 length is 15 residues. The ends were cut back, 4 bases at V and 4 bases at J, with 17 bases in the middle. The CDR3 reads CASSPGQPGSYGYTF. The CDR3 DNA reads as TGCGCCAGCAGCCCCGGACAGCCGGGGAGCTATGGCTACACCTTC.

This chain joins TRBV7-2 and TRBJ1-5; D is unresolved. Looked up from germline, CDR1 is SGHTA and CDR2 is FQGNSA. The germline V and J ends were trimmed by 1 base and 0 bases, with 7 bases remaining between them. There are 15 residues in the CDR3. The CDR3 reads CASSLGGLSNQPQHF. CDR3 in DNA: TGTGCCAGCAGCTTAGGAGGACTTAGCAATCAGCCCCAGCATTTT.

The rearrangement links TRBV28 to TRBJ2-1; D tentatively reads TRBD1 or TRBD2 (5 bases each). This CDR3 region has 12 residues. Germline assignment: CDR1 MDHEN and CDR2 SYDVKM. V was clipped by 5 bases and J by 16 bases, with 18 bases between them. The CDR3 DNA reads TGTGCCAGCAGTCCCCCAGGGCCGGGAAGCTTCTTC. Its translation: CASSPPGPGSFF.

This clone was counted between two and nine times. This specimen includes other DNA sequences encoding the same CDR3. The chain is built from TRBV7-2 and TRBJ1-5; D unresolved. In germline, CDR1 is SGHTA, CDR2 FQGNSA. The CDR3 spans 14 residues. V shed 1 base and J shed 3 bases, with 7 bases lying between them. CDR3 coding DNA: TGTGCCAGCAGCTTAGTCACCAACAATCAGCCCCAGCATTTT. This sequence encodes CASSLVTNNQPQHF.

The J gene is TRBJ1-1, the V gene TRBV19; D possibly corresponds to TRBD1 (5 bases). The germline V gene has CDR1 LNHDA and CDR2 SQIVND (reference sequence). The CDR3 loop spans 14 amino acids. V was cut by 0 bases and J by 9 bases, with 14 bases left in between. CDR3 sequence: CASSIDQSRGKAFF. The CDR3 DNA follows: TGTGCCAGTAGTATAGATCAGTCACGGGGGAAAGCTTTCTTT. The variable domain in full, with the rest retrieved from reference TRBV19 and TRBJ1-1, is DGGITQSPKYLFRKEGQNVTLSCEQNLNHDAMYWYRQDPGQGLRLIYYSQIVNDFQKGDIAEGYSVSREKKESFPLTVTSAQKNPTAFYLCASSIDQSRGKAFFGQGTRLTVV.

This chain joins TRBV6-5 and TRBJ1-2, with D unresolved. Germline CDR1 is MNHEY and CDR2 is SVGAGI. CDR3 length equals 15 residues. V was clipped by 6 bases and J by 0 bases, with 14 bases between them. DNA for the CDR3: TGTGCCAGCAGATACGGCCGGGGATCTAACTATGGCTACACCTTC. It translates to CASRYGRGSNYGYTF.

The chain links TRBV30 to TRBJ2-7; D may be TRBD2 (6 bases). Germline CDR1 GTSNPN, CDR2 SVGIG (reference sequence). The CDR3 runs to 12 residues. Trimming removed 0 bases from V and 4 bases from J, with 7 bases in between. The CDR3 region has the DNA TGTGCCTGGAGTGTAGGAGGGTACGAGCAGTACTTC. Translation: CAWSVGGYEQYF.

The CDR3 region is CASSLAGPYEQFF. The CDR3, as DNA: TGTGCCAGCAGCTTAGCGGGTCCCTATGAGCAGTTCTTC. V gene TRBV11-1 combines with J gene TRBJ2-1; D ambiguous. Germline V gives CDR1 SGHAT, CDR2 FQDESV (reference sequence). The CDR3 length is 13 residues. Trimming took off 0 bases at V and 8 bases at J, with 8 bases between the two ends. Using reference TRBV11-1 and TRBJ2-1 for the parts outside the CDR3, the full variable domain is EAEVAQSPRYKITEKSQAVAFWCDPISGHATLYWYRQILGQGPELLVQFQDESVVDDSQLPKDRFSAERLKGVDSTLKIQPAELGDSAMYLCASSLAGPYEQFFGPGTRLTVL.

The rearrangement uses TRBV6-5 and TRBJ2-5, with D possibly TRBD2 on 6 matching bases. The CDR3 contains 15 residues. Germline loops: CDR1 MNHEY, CDR2 SVGAGI. Trimming removed 7 bases from V and 2 bases from J, with 17 bases in between. The CDR3 DNA is TGTGCCAGCACTGGACGGTTAGCGGCGCAAGAGACCCAGTACTTC. Translation: CASTGRLAAQETQYF.